This T cell receptor beta chain was sequenced in a study of blood T cell repertoires in COVID-19. As for the study in general: Both acute and convalescent COVID-19 samples were obtained from the United States, Italy and Spain. T cells, B-cell-depleted T cells, or PBMCs provided the cDNA or gDNA that served as material.

CDR3 length equals 16 residues. Germline CDR1 reads MNHEY; CDR2 reads SMNVEV (reference sequence). J gave up 6 bases and V 2 bases, and 6 bases lay outside the gene matches. Original analysis: For nucleated cells, counts were estimated from reference gene primer amplification. Assay: immunoSEQ multiplex PCR; the TCRdb copy retains only in-frame clones and omits some. From that table come the V and J calls and clone size; the DNA was used to work out D and trimming. This table holds some 83,000 clones, 84% found once. This sequence was found in a man aged 50 or older with acute or convalescent COVID-19. The chain combines TRBV27 with TRBJ2-1; 11 nucleotides agree with TRBD2. Sequenced input: peripheral blood. The DNA of the CDR3 is TGTGCCAGCAGTTTAGGACTAGCGGGCAAACCCAATGAGCAGTTCTTC. Translating it yields CASSLGLAGKPNEQFF.